This T cell receptor (beta chain) comes out of a study of graft-versus-host responses after intestinal transplantation. The CDR3 contains 12 residues. Germline V gene lookup returns CDR1 WSHSY and CDR2 SAAADI. V was shortened by 6 bases and J by 6 bases, with 11 bases between the two germline ends. Data came from immunoSEQ multiplex PCR; TCRdb stores just in-frame clones and leaves some out. Among around 17,000 clones listed, 80% to 90% were seen once. The chain has TRBV10-2 and TRBJ1-1, with no clear D. Here the sequenced sample was PBMCs, taken approximately 3.5 months after intestinal transplant. The origin of this receptor is a human patient who received an intestinal transplant, so some T cells may come from the graft donor. The CDR3 here is CASSLGRAEAFF. DNA for the CDR3: TGCGCCAGCAGCCTAGGGAGGGCTGAAGCTTTCTTT.